The source of this TCR beta chain is a study of blood T cell repertoires in COVID-19. Study context: The cDNA or gDNA used as material had been derived from T cells, B-cell-depleted T cells, or PBMCs.

The CDR3 sequence is 13 residues long. Germline V gene data show CDR1 as MDHEN and CDR2 as SYDVKM. The junction had 8 bases not matched to a gene; V was cut back by 11 bases and J by 4 bases. Original processing methods: Reference gene primer amplification yielded estimated nucleated cell counts. Only in-frame clones appear in the TCRdb table, and some are missing; sequencing was by immunoSEQ multiplex PCR. The V and J calls and clone size were taken over from that table, and D and trimming were inferred from the DNA. The repertoire holds about 340,000 clones, with around 82% as singletons. Input material: peripheral blood. The chain carries TRBV28 and TRBJ2-5; 9 nucleotides match TRBD1. This TCR derives from a man aged 25 to 40 with active or convalescent COVID-19. CDR3 DNA sequence: TGTGCCGGTAACGACAGGGGGTCAGAGACCCAGTACTTC. It is translated as CAGNDRGSETQYF.